Sequencing of this T cell receptor (beta chain) was carried out in a study of shared clonotypes between healthy human individuals (dated by TCRdb to the early 2020s). Concerning the study at large: A couple of women and a few men aged 18 to 49 years were included in the cohort. Libraries were prepared and TCR repertoires were sequenced by different laboratories using diverse techniques, in order to increase sequencing depth and limit assay-specific biases. For each donor, CD4 naive and CD4 memory were each given three plates, CD8 naive was given two plates, and CD8 memory was given one plate. Each donor's leukapheresis produced roughly between roughly 0.85 and 10 billion PBMCs. The study deeply sequenced blood TCR repertoires of five healthy adults to estimate repertoire size and the extent of clonotype sharing between individuals. Study-wide findings and limitations: The small number of donors limited the genetic and exposure-history diversity represented. Pairwise subsampling led to the expectation that sequencing depth would affect the degree of clonotype sharing among donors. Larger estimated clonotype richness was generally found for naive subsets than for memory subsets. Compared with non-shared clonotypes, clonotypes shared by all four sorted-subset donors had higher generation probabilities. Roughly 5.2% of naive CD4, 3.5% of naive CD8, 2% to 2.5% of memory CD4, and approximately 0.4% of memory CD8 clonotypes were shared across several donors. Rarefaction of sorted-subset datasets indicated incomplete sequencing despite the large sequencing depth. Only blood was sampled, and tissue TCR repertoires likely differ from those in blood.

Donors were healthy HIV-negative adults with no recently reported acute infections or vaccinations. Every donor was a Caucasian adult residing in Nashville, Tennessee, USA. CD4+ T cells were enriched by magnetic negative selection; naive cells were then positively selected on CD45RA, and the negative fraction formed the memory subset. Blood was obtained by leukapheresis, after which PBMCs were separated by Ficoll-Histopaque density gradient centrifugation and cryopreserved in liquid nitrogen vapor phase. Analytical flow cytometry was used to check the purity and quantity of every magnetically sorted T cell population. Genomic DNA was isolated from each sorted fraction and quantified by UV absorbance on a Nanodrop 2000c. Trimming takes 0 bases off V and 5 bases off J; junction bases not matched to a gene: 2. Reading from cysteine to phenylalanine, the CDR3 counts 15 amino acids. Just CDR3 DNA is preserved here, 45 bases in frame from base 1. CDR1 and CDR2 were assigned from the germline V gene as SGHRS and YFSETQ.

Concerning this clone: This receptor's antigen is unknown. Base qualities are not recorded, but no much larger clone differs from it by a single base.

Using the deep immunoSEQ assay, multiplex PCR amplified TCR CDR3 regions from genomic DNA. For each cell subset, the extracted genomic DNA was distributed evenly across all wells of several immunoSEQ 96-well plates, and each plate served as one replicate. For sorted subsets, around 200 ng genomic DNA, equal to about 30,000 T cell genomes, was loaded into each replicate PCR. Purified libraries were quantified with a Qubit 3.0 fluorometer, sized on a Bioanalyzer 2100, and re-quantified with the KAPA Library Quantification kit. Every immunoSEQ 96-well plate was sequenced on a separate single-read 150-cycle Illumina NextSeq 550 flow cell. As for the original processing: Because only junctional sequences without quality scores were contained in the immunoSEQ output, filtering matching that applied to full-length reads could not be performed. Sequences were annotated with PyIR, a Python wrapper for IgBLAST v1.9, and V/J genes and CDR3 were assigned using IMGT germline references. Any read was removed if the V/J assignment was weak (E-value above 1e-6), the CDR3 was missing, or the read contained stop codons, out-of-frame junctions, or ambiguous translated residues. A V3J clonotype was defined by an identical inferred V gene, J gene, and CDR3 amino acid sequence. Percentage overlap between repertoires was calculated by dividing the number of shared unique clonotypes by the size of the smaller repertoire. Three approaches were used to assess repertoire richness: RTK rarefaction, the Chao1 estimator, and Recon v2.1 estimates of unobserved clonotypes. For all TCRbeta clonotypes obtained by the gDNA method from several donors, generation probabilities were computed with OLGA. The source is immuneACCESS, and TCRdb retained only in-frame sequences with V and J called. Part of the clones is not carried over; for the studies checked, unresolved V genes explain less than half of this, and the remainder is unexplained. V, J and clone size are those of that table, while D and trimming were read from the DNA. In all, the sample holds under 750,000 clones, and approximately 77% of those were seen once. Under 2% of the sample is taken by the ten largest.

Input material: memory CD4+ T cells sorted from blood. The sample's cell subset or site label, in plain terms: CD45RA-negative fraction. This sequence originates from a woman aged 25-40 years in good health. The chain was built from TRBV5-1 and TRBJ2-3, with 11 bases in between that match TRBD2. In nucleotide form, the sequence is TGCGCCAGCAGCTTGGTAGCGGGAGGGGTAGATACGCAGTATTTT. It specifies CASSLVAGGVDTQYF.